This TCR beta chain was captured in a study of T cells in Graves' hyperthyroidism and ophthalmopathy. Study conclusions and caveats: Appearing also in blood were most of the thyroid clonotypes expanded above 0.001. The model's output predicted ophthalmopathy at a median of around 7 months prior to onset.

TCR beta CDR3 region amplification was performed from RNA transcripts. The HTBI primer set was used in a first-round RT-PCR of the TCR CDR3. TCRdb re-derived calls from the multiplex PCR reads in MiXCR, one entry per CDR3 protein. The repertoire consists of about 350,000 distinct CDR3 sequences, with more than 11% occurring once and the leading ten covering around 24%. Details on this clonotype: Antigen specificity is unknown.

Germline CDR1 reads LNHDA; CDR2 reads SQIVND (reference sequence). This CDR3 contains 15 residues. J was trimmed by 5 bases and V by 2 bases; bases with no gene match: 5. Patients were excluded because of uncontrolled infection, other autoimmune disease, pregnancy or lactation. V gene TRBV19 combines with J gene TRBJ2-2; 7 bases align to TRBD1. The material sequenced was blood. The sequence was obtained from a young woman with Graves' hyperthyroidism. The CDR3 is CASSIRTGRTGELFF. DNA for the CDR3: TGTGCCAGTAGTATACGGACAGGTCGGACCGGGGAGCTGTTTTTT.